This T cell receptor beta chain was profiled in a study of technical replicates of blood from a handful of donors. Repertoires were generated with immunoSEQ multiplex PCR, while TCRdb's copy carries only in-frame clones and drops some. The profile shows tens of thousands of clones, about 95% of them singletons. The CDR3 runs 13 residues. Germline loops: CDR1 MNHEY, CDR2 SVGAGI. V lost 6 bases and J lost 3, with 9 bases in between. The chain is built from TRBV6-5 and TRBJ1-5; D ambiguous. The clonotype comes from a human donor in good health. The material sequenced was T cells isolated from PBMCs. CDR3 bases: TGTGCCAGCAGGTGGAGCGTCAATCAGCCCCAGCATTTT. This translates into CASRWSVNQPQHF.